These 6 T cell receptor beta chains came from one sample sequenced in a study of blood T cell repertoires in COVID-19. The repertoire was sequenced with immunoSEQ multiplex PCR; TCRdb's copy has only in-frame clones and lacks some. The data show about 140,000 clones, more than 65% seen once. Sequencing was carried out using peripheral blood. All receptors come from a man older than 75 with acute or convalescent COVID-19.

As DNA, the CDR3 is TGTGCCAGCAGCCCTACCACAGATACGCAGTATTTT. Amino acid sequence: CASSPTTDTQYF. The chain employs TRBV9 and TRBJ2-3; D not certain. The V and J ends lost 4 bases and 2 bases respectively, with 5 bases between them. From germline, CDR1 is SGDLS and CDR2 YYNGEE. This CDR3 has 12 residues. Based on the CDR3 plus reference TRBV9 and TRBJ2-3, the full variable domain is DSGVTQTPKHLITATGQRVTLRCSPRSGDLSVYWYQQSLDQGLQFLIQYYNGEERAKGNILERFSAQQFPDLHSELNLSSLELGDSALYFCASSPTTDTQYFGPGTRLTVL.

The rearrangement links TRBV5-1 to TRBJ1-5, with 8 nucleotides matching TRBD1. With 4 bases clipped from V and 5 bases from J, the junction kept 2 bases outside the gene matches. Germline V CDR1 and CDR2: SGHRS, YFSETQ. This CDR3 region has 13 residues. The CDR3 bases are TGCGCCAGCAGCACACAGGGGGATCAGCCCCAGCATTTT. Its protein is CASSTQGDQPQHF.

V usage is TRBV7-9 and J usage is TRBJ2-7; tentatively, D is TRBD1 (5 bases). CDR3 size: 15 residues. The V end was cut by 5 bases, the J end by 4 bases, with 18 bases between. The germline V gene encodes CDR1 SEHNR and CDR2 FQNEAQ (reference sequence). CDR3 in amino acids: CASSAKGSPGYEQYF. CDR3 coding DNA: TGTGCCAGCAGCGCAAAGGGGTCTCCAGGGTACGAGCAGTACTTC. Drawing the rest from reference TRBV7-9 and TRBJ2-7, the complete variable domain is DTGVSQNPRHKITKRGQNVTFRCDPISEHNRLYWYRQTLGQGPEFLTYFQNEAQLEKSRLLSDRFSAERPKGSFSTLEIQRTEQGDSAMYLCASSAKGSPGYEQYFGPGTRLTVT.

The chain has TRBV4-2 and TRBJ1-5; 7 bases line up with TRBD1. The germline gives CDR1 LGHNA, CDR2 YNFKEQ. This CDR3 is 15 amino acids long. The J segment lost 7 bases and the V segment lost 3 bases, leaving 9 bases of the junction unmatched. CDR3 sequence reads: CASSQETGVGQPQHF. Here the CDR3 DNA reads TGTGCCAGCAGCCAGGAAACAGGGGTTGGGCAGCCCCAGCATTTT.

CDR3 in DNA: TGTGCCAGCAGATGGGACAGAGATGCTTTCTTT. Its translation is CASRWDRDAFF. The rearrangement uses TRBV6-6 and TRBJ1-1; 7 positions agree with TRBD1. This CDR3 comprises 11 residues. The germline CDR1 and CDR2 sequences are MNHNY and SVGAGI (reference sequence). The V and J ends lost 6 bases and 11 bases, in that order; junction bases with no gene match: 6.

This chain joins TRBV19 and TRBJ2-3, with D maybe TRBD1 (6 bases). The CDR3 sequence is 15 residues long. Germline CDR1 reads LNHDA; CDR2 reads SQIVND (reference sequence). The ends were cut back, 7 bases at V and 0 bases at J, with 14 bases in the middle. The CDR3 spells CASTSVDSSTDTQYF. The CDR3 coding sequence is TGTGCCAGTACTTCAGTGGACAGCAGCACAGATACGCAGTATTTT.